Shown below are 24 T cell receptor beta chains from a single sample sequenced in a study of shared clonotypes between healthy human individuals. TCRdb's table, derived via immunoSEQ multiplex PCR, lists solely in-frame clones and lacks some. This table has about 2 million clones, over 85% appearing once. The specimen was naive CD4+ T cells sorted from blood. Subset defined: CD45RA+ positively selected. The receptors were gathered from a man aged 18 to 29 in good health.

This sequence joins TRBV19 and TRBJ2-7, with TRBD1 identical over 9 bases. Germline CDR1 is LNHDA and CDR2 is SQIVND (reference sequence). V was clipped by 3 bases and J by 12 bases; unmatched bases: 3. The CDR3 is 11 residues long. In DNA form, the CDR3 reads TGTGCCAGTAGTATCAAGGGACAGGGGTACTTC. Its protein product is CASSIKGQGYF.

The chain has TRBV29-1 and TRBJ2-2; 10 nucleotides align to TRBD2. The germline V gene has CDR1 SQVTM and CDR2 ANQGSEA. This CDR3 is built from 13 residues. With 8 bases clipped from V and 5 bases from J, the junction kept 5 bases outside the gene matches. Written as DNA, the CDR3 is TGCAGCCTCAAGACTAGCGGGACCGGGGAGCTGTTTTTT. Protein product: CSLKTSGTGELFF.

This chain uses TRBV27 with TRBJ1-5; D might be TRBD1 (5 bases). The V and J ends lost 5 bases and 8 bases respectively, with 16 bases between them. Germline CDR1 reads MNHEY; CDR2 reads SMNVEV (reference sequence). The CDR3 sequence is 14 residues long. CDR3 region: CASSPRTGREPQHF. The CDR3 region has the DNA TGTGCCAGCAGTCCTCGGACGGGGCGAGAGCCCCAGCATTTT.

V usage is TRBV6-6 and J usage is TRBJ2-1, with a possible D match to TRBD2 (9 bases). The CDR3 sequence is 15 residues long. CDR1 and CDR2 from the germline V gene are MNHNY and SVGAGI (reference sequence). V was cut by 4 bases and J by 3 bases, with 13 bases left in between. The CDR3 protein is CASSSSGTGYNEQFF. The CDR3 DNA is TGTGCCAGCAGTTCTAGCGGGACAGGCTACAATGAGCAGTTCTTC.

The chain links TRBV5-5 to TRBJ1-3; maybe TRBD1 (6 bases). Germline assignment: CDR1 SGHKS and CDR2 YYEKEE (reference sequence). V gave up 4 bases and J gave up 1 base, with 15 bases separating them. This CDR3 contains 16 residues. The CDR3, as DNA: TGTGCCAGCAGCCGAGGTGAACAGGGATCTGGAAACACCATATATTTT. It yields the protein CASSRGEQGSGNTIYF.

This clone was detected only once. The CDR3 region is CASSPRTNGEAFF. DNA for the CDR3: TGTGCCAGCAGCCCCCGGACCAACGGTGAAGCTTTCTTT. V usage is TRBV7-2 and J usage is TRBJ1-1; D is ambiguous. Trimming took off 5 bases at V and 7 bases at J, with 14 bases between the two ends. CDR3 length: 13 residues. Germline values: CDR1 SGHTA, CDR2 FQGNSA.

The CDR3 reads CASSFGGNTDTQYF. DNA of the CDR3: TGTGCCAGCAGCTTTGGAGGGAACACAGATACGCAGTATTTT. J is TRBJ2-3 and V is TRBV7-8; tentatively, D is TRBD2 (6 bases). The CDR3 is made up of 14 amino acids. The V gene's germline CDR1 is SGHVS and CDR2 FQNEAQ. V was clipped by 3 bases and J by 2 bases, with 9 bases between them.

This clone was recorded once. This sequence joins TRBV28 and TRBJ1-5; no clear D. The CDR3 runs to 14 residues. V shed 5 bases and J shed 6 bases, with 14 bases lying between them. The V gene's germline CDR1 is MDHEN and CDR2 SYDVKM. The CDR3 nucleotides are TGTGCCAGCAGTCCCCGAGGCGTCGGTCAGCCCCAGCATTTT. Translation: CASSPRGVGQPQHF.

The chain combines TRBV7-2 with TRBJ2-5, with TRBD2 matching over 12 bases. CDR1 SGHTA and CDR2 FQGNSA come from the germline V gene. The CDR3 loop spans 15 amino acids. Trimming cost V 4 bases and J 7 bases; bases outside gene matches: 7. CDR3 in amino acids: CASSSGLAGLGTQYF. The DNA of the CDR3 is TGTGCCAGCAGCTCAGGACTAGCGGGATTGGGGACCCAGTACTTC.

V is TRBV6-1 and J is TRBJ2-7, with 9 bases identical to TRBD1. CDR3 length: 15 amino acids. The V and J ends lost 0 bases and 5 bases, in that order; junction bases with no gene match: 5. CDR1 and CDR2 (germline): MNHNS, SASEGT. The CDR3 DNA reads TGTGCCAGCAGTGAAGCGCGGGACAGGGTCAACGAGCAGTACTTC. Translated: CASSEARDRVNEQYF.

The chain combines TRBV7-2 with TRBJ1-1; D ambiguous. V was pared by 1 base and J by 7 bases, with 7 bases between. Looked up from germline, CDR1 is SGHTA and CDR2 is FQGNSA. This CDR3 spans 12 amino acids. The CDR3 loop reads CASSLVLFEAFF. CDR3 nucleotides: TGTGCCAGCAGCTTAGTGCTCTTTGAAGCTTTCTTT.

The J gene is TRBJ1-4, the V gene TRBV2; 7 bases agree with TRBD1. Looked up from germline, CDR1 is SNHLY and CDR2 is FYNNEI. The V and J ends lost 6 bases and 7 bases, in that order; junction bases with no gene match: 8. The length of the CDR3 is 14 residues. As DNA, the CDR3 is TGTGCCAGCAGGACGGACAGGTCCAGTGAAAAACTGTTTTTT. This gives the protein CASRTDRSSEKLFF.

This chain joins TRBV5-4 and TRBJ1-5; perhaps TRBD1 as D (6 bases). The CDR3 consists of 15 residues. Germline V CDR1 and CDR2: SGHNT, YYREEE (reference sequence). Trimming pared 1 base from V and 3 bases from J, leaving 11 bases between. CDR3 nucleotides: TGTGCCAGCAGCTTGATGGGGGCCACCAATCAGCCCCAGCATTTT. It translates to CASSLMGATNQPQHF.

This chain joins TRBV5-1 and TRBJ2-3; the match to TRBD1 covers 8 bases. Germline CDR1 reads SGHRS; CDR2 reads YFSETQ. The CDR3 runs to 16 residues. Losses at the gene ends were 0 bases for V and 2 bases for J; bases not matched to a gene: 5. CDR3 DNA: TGCGCCAGCAGCTTGGGAGACAGGGGAAACACAGATACGCAGTATTTT. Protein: CASSLGDRGNTDTQYF.

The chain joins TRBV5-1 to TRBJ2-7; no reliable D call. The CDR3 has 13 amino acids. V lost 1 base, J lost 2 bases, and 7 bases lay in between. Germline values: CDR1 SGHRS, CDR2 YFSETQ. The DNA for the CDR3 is TGCGCCAGCAGCTTGACTGCAACCTACGAGCAGTACTTC. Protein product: CASSLTATYEQYF. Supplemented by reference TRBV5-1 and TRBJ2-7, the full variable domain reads KAGVTQTPRYLIKTRGQQVTLSCSPISGHRSVSWYQQTPGQGLQFLFEYFSETQRNKGNFPGRFSGRQFSNSRSEMNVSTLELGDSALYLCASSLTATYEQYFGPGTRLTVT.

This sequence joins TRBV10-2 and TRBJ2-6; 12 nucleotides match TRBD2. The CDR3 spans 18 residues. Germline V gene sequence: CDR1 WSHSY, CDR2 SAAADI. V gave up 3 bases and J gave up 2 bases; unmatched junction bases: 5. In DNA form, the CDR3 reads TGCGCCAGCAGTGACCTAGCGGGAGGGATGGCTGGGGCCAACGTCCTGACTTTC. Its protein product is CASSDLAGGMAGANVLTF.

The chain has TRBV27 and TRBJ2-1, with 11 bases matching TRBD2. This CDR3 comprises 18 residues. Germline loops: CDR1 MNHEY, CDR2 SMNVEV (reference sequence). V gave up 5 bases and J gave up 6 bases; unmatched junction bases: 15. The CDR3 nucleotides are TGTGCCAGCAGTGATAGCGGGAGGGCCAGGATATATCTCAATGAGCAGTTCTTC. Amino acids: CASSDSGRARIYLNEQFF.

The CDR3 DNA follows: TGTGCCAGTAGCCAAGGATGGTCACCCCTCCACTTT. It specifies CASSQGWSPLHF. This chain joins TRBV19 and TRBJ1-6; D is ambiguous. The germline V gene has CDR1 LNHDA and CDR2 SQIVND (reference sequence). Trimming shortened V by 6 bases and J by 10 bases, and 10 bases separated the two germline ends. CDR3 size: 12 residues.

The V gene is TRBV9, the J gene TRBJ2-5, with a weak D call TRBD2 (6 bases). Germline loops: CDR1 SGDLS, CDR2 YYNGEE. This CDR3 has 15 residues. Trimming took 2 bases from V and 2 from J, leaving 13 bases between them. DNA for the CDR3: TGTGCCAGCAGCGTGGGGGGACCCCCACAAGAGACCCAGTACTTC. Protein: CASSVGGPPQETQYF.

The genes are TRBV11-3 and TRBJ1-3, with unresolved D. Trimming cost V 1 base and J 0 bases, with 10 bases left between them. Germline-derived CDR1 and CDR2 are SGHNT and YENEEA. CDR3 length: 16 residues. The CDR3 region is CASSLGYGDSGNTIYF. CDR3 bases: TGTGCCAGCAGCTTAGGTTATGGAGACTCTGGAAACACCATATATTTT.

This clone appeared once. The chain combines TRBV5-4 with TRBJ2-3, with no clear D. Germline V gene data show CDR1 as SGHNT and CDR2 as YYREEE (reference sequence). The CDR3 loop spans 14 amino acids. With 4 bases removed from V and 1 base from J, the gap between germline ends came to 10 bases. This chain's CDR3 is CASSIGRGTDTQYF. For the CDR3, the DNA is TGTGCCAGCAGCATTGGACGGGGCACAGATACGCAGTATTTT.

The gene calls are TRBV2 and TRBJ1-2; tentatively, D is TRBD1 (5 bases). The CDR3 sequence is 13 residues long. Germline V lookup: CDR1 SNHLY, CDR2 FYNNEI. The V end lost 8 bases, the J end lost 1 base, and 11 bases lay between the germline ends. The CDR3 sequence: CASDNQGNYGYTF. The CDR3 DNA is TGTGCCAGCGACAATCAGGGTAACTATGGCTACACCTTC.

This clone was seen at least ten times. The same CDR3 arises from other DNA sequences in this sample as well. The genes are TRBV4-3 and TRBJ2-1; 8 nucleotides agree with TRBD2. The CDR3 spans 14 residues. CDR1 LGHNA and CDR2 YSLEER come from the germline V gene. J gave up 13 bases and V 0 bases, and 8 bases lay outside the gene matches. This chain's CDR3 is CASSQDDHGLAQFF. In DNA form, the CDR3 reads TGCGCCAGCAGCCAAGATGATCACGGACTAGCACAGTTCTTC.

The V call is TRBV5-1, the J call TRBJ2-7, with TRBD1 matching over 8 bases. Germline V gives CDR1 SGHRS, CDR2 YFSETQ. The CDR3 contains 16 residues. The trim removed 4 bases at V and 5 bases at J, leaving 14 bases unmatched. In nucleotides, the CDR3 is TGCGCCAGCAGCAATATTCCCGGACAGGGTCCTAACGAGCAGTACTTC. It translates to CASSNIPGQGPNEQYF.